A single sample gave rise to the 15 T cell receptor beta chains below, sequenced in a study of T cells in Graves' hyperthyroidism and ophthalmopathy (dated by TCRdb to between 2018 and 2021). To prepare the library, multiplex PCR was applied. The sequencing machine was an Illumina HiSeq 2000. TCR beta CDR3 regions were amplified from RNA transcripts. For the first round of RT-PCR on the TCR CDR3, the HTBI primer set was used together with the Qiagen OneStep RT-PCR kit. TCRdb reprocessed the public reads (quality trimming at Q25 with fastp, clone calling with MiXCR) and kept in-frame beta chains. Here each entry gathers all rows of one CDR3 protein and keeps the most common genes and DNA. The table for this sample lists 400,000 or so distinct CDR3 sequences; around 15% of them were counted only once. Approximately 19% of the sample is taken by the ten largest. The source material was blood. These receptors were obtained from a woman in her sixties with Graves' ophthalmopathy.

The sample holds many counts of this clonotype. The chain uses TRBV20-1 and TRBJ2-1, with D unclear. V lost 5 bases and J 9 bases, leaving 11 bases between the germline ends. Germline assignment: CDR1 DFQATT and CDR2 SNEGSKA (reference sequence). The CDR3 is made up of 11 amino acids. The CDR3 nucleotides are TGCAGTGCTCCTTATAGGGCTGAGCAGTTCTTC. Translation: CSAPYRAEQFF.

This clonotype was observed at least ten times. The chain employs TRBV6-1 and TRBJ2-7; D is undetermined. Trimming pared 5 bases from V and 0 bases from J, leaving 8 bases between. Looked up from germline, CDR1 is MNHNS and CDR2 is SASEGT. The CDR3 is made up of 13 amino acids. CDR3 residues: CASSPPGSYEQYF. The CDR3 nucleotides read TGTGCCAGCAGTCCCCCGGGCTCCTACGAGCAGTACTTC.

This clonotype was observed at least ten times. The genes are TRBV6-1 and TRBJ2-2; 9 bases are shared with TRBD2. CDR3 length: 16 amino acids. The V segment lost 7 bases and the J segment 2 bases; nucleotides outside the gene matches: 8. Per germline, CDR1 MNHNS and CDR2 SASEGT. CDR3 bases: TGTGCCAGCACCGGAATAGCGGGAGCTAACACCGGGGAGCTGTTTTTT. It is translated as CASTGIAGANTGELFF.

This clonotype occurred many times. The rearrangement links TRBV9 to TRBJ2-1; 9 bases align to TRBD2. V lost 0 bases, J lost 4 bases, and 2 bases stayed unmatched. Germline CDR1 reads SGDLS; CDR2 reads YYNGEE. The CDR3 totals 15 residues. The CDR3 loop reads CASSVGLAVYNEQFF. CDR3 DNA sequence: TGTGCCAGCAGCGTAGGACTAGCGGTATACAATGAGCAGTTCTTC.

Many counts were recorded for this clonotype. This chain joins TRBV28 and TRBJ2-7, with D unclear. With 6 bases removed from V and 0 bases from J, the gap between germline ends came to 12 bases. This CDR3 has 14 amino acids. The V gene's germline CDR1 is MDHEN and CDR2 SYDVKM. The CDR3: CASRPHWSSYEQYF. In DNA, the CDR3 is TGTGCCAGCAGACCACACTGGAGCTCCTACGAGCAGTACTTC.

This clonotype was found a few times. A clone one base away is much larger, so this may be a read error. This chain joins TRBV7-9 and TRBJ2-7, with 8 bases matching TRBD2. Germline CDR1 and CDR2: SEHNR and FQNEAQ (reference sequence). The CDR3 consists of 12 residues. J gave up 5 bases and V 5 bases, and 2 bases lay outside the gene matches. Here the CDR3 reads CASSQLADEQYF. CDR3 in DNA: TGTGCCAGCAGCCAACTAGCGGACGAGCAGTACTTC.

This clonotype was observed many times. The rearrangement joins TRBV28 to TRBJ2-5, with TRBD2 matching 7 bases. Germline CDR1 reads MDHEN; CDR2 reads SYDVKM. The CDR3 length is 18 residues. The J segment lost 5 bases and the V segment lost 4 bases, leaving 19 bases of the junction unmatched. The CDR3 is CASSSLRRASGGAETQYF. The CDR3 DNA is TGTGCCAGCAGTTCCCTTCGGCGGGCTAGCGGAGGGGCTGAGACCCAGTACTTC. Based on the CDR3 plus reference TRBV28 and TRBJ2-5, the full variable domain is DVKVTQSSRYLVKRTGEKVFLECVQDMDHENMFWYRQDPGLGLRLIYFSYDVKMKEKGDIPEGYSVSREKKERFSLILESASTNQTSMYLCASSSLRRASGGAETQYFGPGTRLLVL.

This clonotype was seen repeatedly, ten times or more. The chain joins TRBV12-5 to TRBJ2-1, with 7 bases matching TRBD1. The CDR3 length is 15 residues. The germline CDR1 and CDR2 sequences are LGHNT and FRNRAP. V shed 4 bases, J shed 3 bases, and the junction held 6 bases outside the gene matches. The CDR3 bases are TGTGCTAGTGGTTATTCCGGGACAGTCTACAATGAGCAGTTCTTC. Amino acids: CASGYSGTVYNEQFF.

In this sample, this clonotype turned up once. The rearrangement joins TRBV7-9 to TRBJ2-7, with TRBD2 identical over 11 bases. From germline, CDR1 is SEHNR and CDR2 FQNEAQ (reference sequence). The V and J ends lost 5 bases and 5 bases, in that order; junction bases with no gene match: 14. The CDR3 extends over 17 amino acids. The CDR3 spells CASSLKLPGLAVDEQYF. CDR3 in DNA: TGTGCCAGCAGCCTAAAGCTACCGGGACTAGCGGTCGACGAGCAGTACTTC.

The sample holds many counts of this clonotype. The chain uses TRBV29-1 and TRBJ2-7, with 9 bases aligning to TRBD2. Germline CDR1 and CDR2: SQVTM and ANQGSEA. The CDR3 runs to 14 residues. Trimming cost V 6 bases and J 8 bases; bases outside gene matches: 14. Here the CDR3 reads CSVEGETSGFKQYF. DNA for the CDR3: TGCAGCGTCGAGGGAGAGACTAGCGGTTTTAAGCAGTACTTC.

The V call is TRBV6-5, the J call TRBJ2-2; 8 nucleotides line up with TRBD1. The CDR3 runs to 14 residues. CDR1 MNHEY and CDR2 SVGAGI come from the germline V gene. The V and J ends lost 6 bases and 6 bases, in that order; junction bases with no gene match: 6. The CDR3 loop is CASRSTGEAGELFF. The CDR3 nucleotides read TGTGCCAGCAGGTCGACAGGGGAGGCCGGGGAGCTGTTTTTT.

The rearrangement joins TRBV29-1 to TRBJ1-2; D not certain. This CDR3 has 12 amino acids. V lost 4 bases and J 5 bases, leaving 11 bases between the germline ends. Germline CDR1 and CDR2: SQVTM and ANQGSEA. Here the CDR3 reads CSVGDRLYGYTF. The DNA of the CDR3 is TGCAGCGTTGGCGACCGGCTATATGGCTACACCTTC. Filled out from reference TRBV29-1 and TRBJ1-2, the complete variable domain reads SAVISQKPSRDICQRGTSLTIQCQVDSQVTMMFWYRQQPGQSLTLIATANQGSEATYESGFVIDKFPISRPNLTFSTLTVSNMSPEDSSIYLCSVGDRLYGYTFGSGTRLTVV.

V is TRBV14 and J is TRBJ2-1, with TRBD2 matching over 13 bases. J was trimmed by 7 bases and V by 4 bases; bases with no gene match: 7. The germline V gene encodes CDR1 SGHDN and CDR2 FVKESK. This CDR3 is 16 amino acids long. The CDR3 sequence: CASSLIGLAGVNEQFF. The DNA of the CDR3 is TGTGCCAGCAGCCTTATTGGACTAGCGGGAGTGAATGAGCAGTTCTTC.

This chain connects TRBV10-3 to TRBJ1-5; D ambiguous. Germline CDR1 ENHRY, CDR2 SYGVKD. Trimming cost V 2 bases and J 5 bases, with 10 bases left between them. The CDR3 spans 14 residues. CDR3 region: CAISEAGSHQPQHF. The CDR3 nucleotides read TGTGCCATCAGTGAGGCAGGCTCCCATCAGCCCCAGCATTTT.

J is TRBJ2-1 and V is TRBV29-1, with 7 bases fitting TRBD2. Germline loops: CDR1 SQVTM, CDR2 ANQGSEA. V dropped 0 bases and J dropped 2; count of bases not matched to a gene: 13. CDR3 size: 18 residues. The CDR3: CSVEDPSLAEPTYNEQFF. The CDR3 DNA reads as TGCAGCGTTGAAGATCCGAGCCTAGCGGAACCGACCTACAATGAGCAGTTCTTC.